This is a list of T cell receptor beta chains from one sample in a study of PD-1 blockade in classical Hodgkin lymphoma. Libraries were prepared by immunoSEQ multiplex PCR; TCRdb keeps only in-frame clonotypes and omits some of them. The data hold about 17,000 clones, with more than 60% observed a single time. Specimen: peripheral blood mononuclear cells (PBMCs), collected at baseline. The receptors here all came from a human donor with classical Hodgkin lymphoma. The CDR3 runs from the conserved cysteine through the conserved F or W.

v_gene	j_gene	CDR3aa
TRBV5-1	TRBJ2-5	CASSLSSGGPGETQYF
TRBV9	TRBJ2-5	CASSPRGSSGGPRGTQYF
TRBV30	TRBJ2-1	CAWSGAPNEQFF
TRBV5-1	TRBJ1-4	CASSPASRMSHEKLFF
TRBV13	TRBJ1-5	CASSQGRGRGQPQHF
TRBV7-2	TRBJ1-1	CASSLEGSSMNTEAFF
TRBV6-1	TRBJ2-5	CASKRPLVQETQYF
TRBV28	TRBJ2-5	CASSQTTSGGRETQYF
TRBV2	TRBJ2-7	CASSEGAPSYEQYF
TRBV6-6	TRBJ1-1	CASSYGTGAAEAFF
TRBV28	TRBJ1-1	CASRAPASPFDTEAFF
TRBV5-1	TRBJ1-2	CASSSGRIYGYTF
TRBV9	TRBJ2-6	CASSPPGGLGANVLTF
TRBV19	TRBJ1-5	CASRTQGPGTFNQPQHF
TRBV2	TRBJ1-4	CASSVGATNEKLFF
TRBV28	TRBJ2-1	CASSSSGQGRFNEQFF
TRBV9	TRBJ1-1	CASSVEHGNTEAFF
TRBV6-6	TRBJ2-2	CASRSLAGANTGELFF
TRBV5-1	TRBJ2-3	CASSLGGAGTDTQYF
TRBV18	TRBJ2-7	CASSPQVRTYEQYF
TRBV10-3	TRBJ1-5	CAIRGQVNQPQHF
TRBV10-2	TRBJ2-5	CASTKLVGGQETQYF
TRBV28	TRBJ2-1	CASSPRGALWNEQFF
TRBV4-1	TRBJ2-1	CASSQMSSYNEQFF
TRBV10-1	TRBJ2-5	CASSEGTSGETQYF
TRBV7-6	TRBJ2-5	CASSLSPARTAQETQYF
TRBV7-9	TRBJ2-1	CASSIWDRGHKGYNEQFF
TRBV27	TRBJ2-1	CASSLLAGGLISYNEQFF
TRBV18	TRBJ1-1	CASSPLPGVGTEAFF
TRBV4-1	TRBJ2-7	CASSQDPQGWEQYF
TRBV29-1	TRBJ1-2	CSGGDFRGYTF
TRBV30	TRBJ2-2	CAWTSLGKVGTGELFF
TRBV7-2	TRBJ2-1	CASSSHGLIANEQFF
TRBV5-1	TRBJ2-5	CASSPTFRSGRVRETQYF
TRBV6-6	TRBJ2-1	CASSYASGISHNEQFF